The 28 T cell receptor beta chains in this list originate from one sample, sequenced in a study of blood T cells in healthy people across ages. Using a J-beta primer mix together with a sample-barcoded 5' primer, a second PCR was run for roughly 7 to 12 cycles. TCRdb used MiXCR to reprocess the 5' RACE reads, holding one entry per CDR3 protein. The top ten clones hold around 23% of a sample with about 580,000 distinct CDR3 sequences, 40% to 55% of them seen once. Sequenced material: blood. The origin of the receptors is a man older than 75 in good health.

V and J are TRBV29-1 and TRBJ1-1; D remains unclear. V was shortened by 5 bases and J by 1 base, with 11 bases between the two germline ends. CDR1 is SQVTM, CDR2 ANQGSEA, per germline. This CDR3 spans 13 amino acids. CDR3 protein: CSVKVHENTEAFF. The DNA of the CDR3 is TGCAGCGTTAAAGTACACGAGAACACTGAAGCTTTCTTT.

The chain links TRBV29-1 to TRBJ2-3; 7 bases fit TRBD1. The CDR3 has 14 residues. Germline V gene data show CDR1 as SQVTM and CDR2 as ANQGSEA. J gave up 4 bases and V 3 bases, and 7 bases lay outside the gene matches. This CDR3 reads CSVDKGGGSDTQYF. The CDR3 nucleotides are TGCAGCGTTGATAAAGGGGGCGGTTCAGATACGCAGTATTTT.

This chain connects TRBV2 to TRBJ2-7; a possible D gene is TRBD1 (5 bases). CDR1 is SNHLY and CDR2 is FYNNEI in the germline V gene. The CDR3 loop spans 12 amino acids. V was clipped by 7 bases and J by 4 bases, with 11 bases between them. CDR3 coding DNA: TGTGCCAGCACCCAGGCAGGGTACGAGCAGTACTTC. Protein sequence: CASTQAGYEQYF. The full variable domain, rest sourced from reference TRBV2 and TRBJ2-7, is EPEVTQTPSHQVTQMGQEVILRCVPISNHLYFYWYRQILGQKVEFLVSFYNNEISEKSEIFDDQFSVERPDGSNFTLKIRSTKLEDSAMYFCASTQAGYEQYFGPGTRLTVT.

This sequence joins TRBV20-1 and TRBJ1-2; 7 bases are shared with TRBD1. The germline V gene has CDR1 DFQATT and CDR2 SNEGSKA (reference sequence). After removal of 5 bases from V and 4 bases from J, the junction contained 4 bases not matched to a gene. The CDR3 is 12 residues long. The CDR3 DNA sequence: TGCAGTGCTCGACAGGGATCCTATGGCTACACCTTC. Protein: CSARQGSYGYTF.

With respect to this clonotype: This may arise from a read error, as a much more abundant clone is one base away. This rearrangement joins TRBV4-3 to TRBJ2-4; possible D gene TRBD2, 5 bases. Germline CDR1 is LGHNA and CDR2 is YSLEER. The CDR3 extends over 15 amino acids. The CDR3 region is CASNQDLQAAGIQYF. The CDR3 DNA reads TGCGCCAGCAACCAAGATTTGCAAGCGGCCGGCATTCAGTACTTC.

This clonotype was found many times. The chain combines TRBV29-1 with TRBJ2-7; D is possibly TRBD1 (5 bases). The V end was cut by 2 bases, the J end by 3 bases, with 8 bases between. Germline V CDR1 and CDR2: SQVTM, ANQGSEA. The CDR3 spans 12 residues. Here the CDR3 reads CSVETRDYEQYF. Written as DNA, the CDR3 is TGCAGCGTTGAAACCAGGGACTACGAGCAGTACTTC.

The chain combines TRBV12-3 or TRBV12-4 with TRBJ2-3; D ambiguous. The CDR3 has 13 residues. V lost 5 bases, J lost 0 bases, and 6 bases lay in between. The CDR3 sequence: CASSELSTDTQYF. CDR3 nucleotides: TGTGCCAGCAGTGAACTGAGCACAGATACGCAGTATTTT.

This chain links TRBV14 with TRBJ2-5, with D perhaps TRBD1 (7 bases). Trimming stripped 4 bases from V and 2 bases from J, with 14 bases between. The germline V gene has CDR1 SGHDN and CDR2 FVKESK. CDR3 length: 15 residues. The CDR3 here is CASSPMEGAQETQYF. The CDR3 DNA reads TGTGCCAGCAGCCCCATGGAGGGGGCTCAAGAGACCCAGTACTTC.

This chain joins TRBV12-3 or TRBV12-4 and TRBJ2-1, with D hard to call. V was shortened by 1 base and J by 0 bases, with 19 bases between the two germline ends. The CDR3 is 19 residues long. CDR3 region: CASSLGYSQVMSSYNEQFF. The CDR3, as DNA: TGTGCCAGCAGTTTAGGTTACTCCCAGGTAATGAGCTCCTACAATGAGCAGTTCTTC.

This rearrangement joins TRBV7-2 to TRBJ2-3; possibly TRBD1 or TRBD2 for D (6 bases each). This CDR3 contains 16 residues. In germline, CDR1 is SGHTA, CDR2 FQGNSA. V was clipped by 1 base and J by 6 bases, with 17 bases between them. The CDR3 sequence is CASSLVTGLTGDTQYF. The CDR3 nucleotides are TGTGCCAGCAGCTTAGTTACAGGACTAACAGGGGATACGCAGTATTTT. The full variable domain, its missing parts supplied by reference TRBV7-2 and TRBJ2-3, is GAGVSQSPSNKVTEKGKDVELRCDPISGHTALYWYRQSLGQGLEFLIYFQGNSAPDKSGLPSDRFSAERTGGSVSTLTIQRTQQEDSAVYLCASSLVTGLTGDTQYFGPGTRLTVL.

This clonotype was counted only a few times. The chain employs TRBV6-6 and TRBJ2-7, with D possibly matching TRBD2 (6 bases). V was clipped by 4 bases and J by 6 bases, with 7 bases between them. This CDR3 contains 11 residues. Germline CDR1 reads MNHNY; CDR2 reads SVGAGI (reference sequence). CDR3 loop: CASSFGSEQYF. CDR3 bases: TGTGCCAGCAGTTTCGGGAGCGAGCAGTACTTC.

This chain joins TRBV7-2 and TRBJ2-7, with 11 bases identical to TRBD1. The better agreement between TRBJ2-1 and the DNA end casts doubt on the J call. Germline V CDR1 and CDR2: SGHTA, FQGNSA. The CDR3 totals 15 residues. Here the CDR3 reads CASSLAAGQGGEQFF. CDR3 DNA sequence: TGTGCCAGCAGCTTAGCGGCGGGACAGGGGGGTGAGCAGTTCTTC.

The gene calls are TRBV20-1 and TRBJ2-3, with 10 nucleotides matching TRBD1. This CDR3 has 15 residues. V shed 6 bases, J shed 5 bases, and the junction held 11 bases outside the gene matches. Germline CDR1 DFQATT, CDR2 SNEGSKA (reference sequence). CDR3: CSAPPGTGVGDTQYF. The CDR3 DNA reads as TGCAGTGCCCCCCCCGGGACAGGGGTCGGAGATACGCAGTATTTT.

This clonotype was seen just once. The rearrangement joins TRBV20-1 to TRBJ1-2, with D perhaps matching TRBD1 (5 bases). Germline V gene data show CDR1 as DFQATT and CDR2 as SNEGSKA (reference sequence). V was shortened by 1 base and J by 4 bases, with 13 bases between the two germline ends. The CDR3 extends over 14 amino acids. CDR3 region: CSARASGRFYGYTF. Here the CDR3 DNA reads TGCAGTGCTAGAGCTTCAGGGCGCTTCTATGGCTACACCTTC.

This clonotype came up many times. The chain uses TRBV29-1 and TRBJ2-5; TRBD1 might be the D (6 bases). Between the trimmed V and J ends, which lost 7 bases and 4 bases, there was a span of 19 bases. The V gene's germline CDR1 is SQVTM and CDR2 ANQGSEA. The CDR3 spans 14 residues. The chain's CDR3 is CSGRRTEWLETQYF. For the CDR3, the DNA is TGCAGCGGCCGACGGACAGAGTGGTTAGAGACCCAGTACTTC.

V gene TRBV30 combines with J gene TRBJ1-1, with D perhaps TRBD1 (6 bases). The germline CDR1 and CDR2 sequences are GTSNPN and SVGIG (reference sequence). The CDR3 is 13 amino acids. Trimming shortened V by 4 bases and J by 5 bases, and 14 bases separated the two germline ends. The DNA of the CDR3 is TGTGCCTGGACACAGGGAGTCGGAACTGAAGCTTTCTTT. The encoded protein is CAWTQGVGTEAFF.

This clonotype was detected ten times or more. The CDR3: CASTLAGNTEAFF. The CDR3 coding sequence is TGTGCCAGCACCCTAGCAGGGAACACTGAAGCTTTCTTT. This chain connects TRBV6-5 to TRBJ1-1; D remains unclear. With 7 bases removed from V and 1 base from J, the gap between germline ends came to 10 bases. The CDR3 extends over 13 amino acids. The germline CDR1 and CDR2 sequences are MNHEY and SVGAGI.

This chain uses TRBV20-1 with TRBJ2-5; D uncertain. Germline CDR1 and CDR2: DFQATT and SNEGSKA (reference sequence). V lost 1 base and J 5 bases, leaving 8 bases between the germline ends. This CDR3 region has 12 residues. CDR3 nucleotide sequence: TGCAGTGCTAGAGGTCTGGGTGAGACCCAGTACTTC. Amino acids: CSARGLGETQYF.

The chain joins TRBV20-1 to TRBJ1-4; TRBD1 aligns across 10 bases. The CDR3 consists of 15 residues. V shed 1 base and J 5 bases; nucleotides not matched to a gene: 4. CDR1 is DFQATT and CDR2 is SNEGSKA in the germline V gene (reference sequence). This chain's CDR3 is CSARGTGQGNEKLFF. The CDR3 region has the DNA TGCAGTGCTAGAGGGACGGGACAGGGGAATGAAAAACTGTTTTTT.

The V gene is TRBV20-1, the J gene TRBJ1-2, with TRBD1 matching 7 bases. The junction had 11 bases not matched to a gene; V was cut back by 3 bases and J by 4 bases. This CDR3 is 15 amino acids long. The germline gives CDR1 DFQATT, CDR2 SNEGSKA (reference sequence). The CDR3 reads CSARGVSGGFYGYTF. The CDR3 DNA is TGCAGTGCTAGGGGCGTCTCAGGGGGTTTCTATGGCTACACCTTC.

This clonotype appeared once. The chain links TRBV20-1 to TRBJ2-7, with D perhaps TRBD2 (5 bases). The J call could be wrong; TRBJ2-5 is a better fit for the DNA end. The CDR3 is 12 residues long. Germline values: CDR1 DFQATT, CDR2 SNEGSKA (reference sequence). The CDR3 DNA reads TGCAGTGGCCGCGGGCCGCTGGAGACCCAGTACTTC. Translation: CSGRGPLETQYF.

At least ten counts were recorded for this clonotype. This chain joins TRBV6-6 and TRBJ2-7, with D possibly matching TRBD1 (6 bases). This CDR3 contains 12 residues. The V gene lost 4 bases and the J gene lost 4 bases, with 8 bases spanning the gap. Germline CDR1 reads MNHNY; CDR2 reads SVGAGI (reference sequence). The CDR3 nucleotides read TGTGCCAGCAGTTTCACAGGGTACGAGCAGTACTTC. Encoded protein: CASSFTGYEQYF.

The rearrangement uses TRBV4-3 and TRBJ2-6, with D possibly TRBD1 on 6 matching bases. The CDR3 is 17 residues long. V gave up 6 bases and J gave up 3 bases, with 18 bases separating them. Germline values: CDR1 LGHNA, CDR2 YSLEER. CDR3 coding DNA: TGCGCCAGCAGTAGGACAGTCTTGAGCCTTGGGGCCAACGTCCTGACTTTC. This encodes CASSRTVLSLGANVLTF.

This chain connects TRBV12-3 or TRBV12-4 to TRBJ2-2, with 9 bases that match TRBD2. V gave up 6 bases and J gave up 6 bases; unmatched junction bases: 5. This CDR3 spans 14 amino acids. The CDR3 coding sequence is TGTGCCAGCAGCACCGGGACTAGCCCCGGGGAGCTGTTTTTT. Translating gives CASSTGTSPGELFF.

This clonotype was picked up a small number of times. CDR3 sequence: CASSQESRQIDTQYF. CDR3 sequence (DNA): TGCGCCAGCAGCCAAGAGAGTAGACAGATTGATACGCAGTATTTT. The chain has TRBV4-1 and TRBJ2-3; D is perhaps TRBD1 (5 bases). The CDR3 is 15 residues long. In germline, CDR1 is MGHRA, CDR2 YSYEKL. Trimming removed 0 bases at V and 6 bases at J, with 13 bases between.

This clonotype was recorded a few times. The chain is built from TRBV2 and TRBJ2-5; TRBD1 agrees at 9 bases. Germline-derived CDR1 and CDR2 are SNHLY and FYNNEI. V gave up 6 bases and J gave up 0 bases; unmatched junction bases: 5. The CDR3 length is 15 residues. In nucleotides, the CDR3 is TGTGCCAGCAGCCGGGACAGGGCTCACCAAGAGACCCAGTACTTC. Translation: CASSRDRAHQETQYF.

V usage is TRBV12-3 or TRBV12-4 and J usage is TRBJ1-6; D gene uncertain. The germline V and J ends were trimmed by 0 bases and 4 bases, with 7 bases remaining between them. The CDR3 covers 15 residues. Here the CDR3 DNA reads TGTGCCAGCAGTTTAGCGCCAGAATATAATTCACCCCTCCACTTT. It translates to CASSLAPEYNSPLHF.

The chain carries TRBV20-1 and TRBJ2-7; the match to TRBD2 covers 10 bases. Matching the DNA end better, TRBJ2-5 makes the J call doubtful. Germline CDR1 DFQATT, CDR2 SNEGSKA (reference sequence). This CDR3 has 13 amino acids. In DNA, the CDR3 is TGCAGTGCTCCCTGGACTAGCGGAGAGACCCAGTACTTC. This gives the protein CSAPWTSGETQYF.